This T cell receptor (beta chain) was documented in a study of T cells expressing NK-cell markers. Study as a whole: According to the study, TCR beta repertoires originated from sorted CD3+CD56+NKG2C+, CD3+CD56+NKG2C- and CD3+CD56-NKG2C+ T cells. Notes on the study in general: Nothing established the HCMV specificity of expanded NKG2C+ T cell clones.

TCRdb derives one entry per CDR3 protein from the 5' RACE reads, leaving out DNA. Recorded for this sample: about 170,000 distinct CDR3 sequences. Regarding this clonotype: Antigen unknown.

The TCR was taken from a man between 18 and 69 years old in good health. The sequenced sample consisted of blood T cells: a sorted CD56 or NKG2C T cell subset, CD4+ or CD8+ T cells, or bulk PBMC T cells (not recorded which).

The CDR3 loop is CASSRIRVSDAYEQYF. The gene calls are TRBV27 and TRBJ2-7; TCRdb names TRBD1, which stays unverified in the absence of DNA. The CDR3 runs 16 residues. The germline CDR1 and CDR2 sequences are MNHEY and SMNVEV (reference sequence).